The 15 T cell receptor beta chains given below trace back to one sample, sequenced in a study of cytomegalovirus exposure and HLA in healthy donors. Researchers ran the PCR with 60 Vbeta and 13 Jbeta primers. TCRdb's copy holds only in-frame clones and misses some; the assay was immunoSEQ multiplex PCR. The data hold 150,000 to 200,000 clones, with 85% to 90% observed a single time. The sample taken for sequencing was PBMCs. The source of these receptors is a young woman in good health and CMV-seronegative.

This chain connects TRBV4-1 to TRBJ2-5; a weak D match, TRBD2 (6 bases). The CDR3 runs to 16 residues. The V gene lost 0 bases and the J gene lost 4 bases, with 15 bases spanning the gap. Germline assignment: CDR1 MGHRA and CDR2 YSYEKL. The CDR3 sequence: CASSQEGPGVGETQYF. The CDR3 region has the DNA TGCGCCAGCAGCCAAGAGGGTCCGGGGGTGGGAGAGACCCAGTACTTC.

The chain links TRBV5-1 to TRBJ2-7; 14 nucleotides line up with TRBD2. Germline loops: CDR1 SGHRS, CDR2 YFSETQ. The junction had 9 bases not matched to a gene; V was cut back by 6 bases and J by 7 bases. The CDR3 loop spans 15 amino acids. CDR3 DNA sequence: TGCGCCAGCACTCAGACTAGCGGGAGGGTAGGGGAGCAGTACTTC. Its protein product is CASTQTSGRVGEQYF.

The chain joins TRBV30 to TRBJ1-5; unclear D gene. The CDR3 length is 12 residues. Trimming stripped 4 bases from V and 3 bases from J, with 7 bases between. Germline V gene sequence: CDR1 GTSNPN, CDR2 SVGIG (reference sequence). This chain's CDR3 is CAWTRDNQPQHF. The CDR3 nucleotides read TGTGCCTGGACACGAGACAATCAGCCCCAGCATTTT.

CDR3: CASSFPGTGTYEQYF. The CDR3 DNA reads as TGTGCCAGCAGCTTCCCCGGGACAGGGACCTACGAGCAGTACTTC. The chain carries TRBV7-9 and TRBJ2-7; 9 positions match TRBD1. The CDR3 is 15 residues long. V lost 3 bases to trimming and J lost 2 bases; unmatched junction nucleotides: 5. Looked up from germline, CDR1 is SEHNR and CDR2 is FQNEAQ (reference sequence).

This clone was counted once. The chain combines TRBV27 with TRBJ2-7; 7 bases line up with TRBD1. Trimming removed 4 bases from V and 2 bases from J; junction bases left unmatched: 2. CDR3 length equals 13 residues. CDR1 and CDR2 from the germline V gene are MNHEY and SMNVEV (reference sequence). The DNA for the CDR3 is TGTGCCAGCAGTTGGACAGGTACCTACGAGCAGTACTTC. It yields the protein CASSWTGTYEQYF.

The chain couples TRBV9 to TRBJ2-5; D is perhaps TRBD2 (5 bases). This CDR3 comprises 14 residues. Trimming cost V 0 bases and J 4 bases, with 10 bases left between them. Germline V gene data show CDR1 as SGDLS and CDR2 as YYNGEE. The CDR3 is CASSVGSLAETQYF. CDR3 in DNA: TGTGCCAGCAGCGTAGGAAGTCTAGCAGAGACCCAGTACTTC.

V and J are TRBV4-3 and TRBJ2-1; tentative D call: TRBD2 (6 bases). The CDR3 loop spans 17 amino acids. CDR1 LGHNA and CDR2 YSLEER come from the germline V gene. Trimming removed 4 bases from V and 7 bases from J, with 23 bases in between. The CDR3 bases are TGCGCCAGCAGCCGCCAGTGGAGGCGGGGTTTTTGGAATGAGCAGTTCTTC. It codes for CASSRQWRRGFWNEQFF.

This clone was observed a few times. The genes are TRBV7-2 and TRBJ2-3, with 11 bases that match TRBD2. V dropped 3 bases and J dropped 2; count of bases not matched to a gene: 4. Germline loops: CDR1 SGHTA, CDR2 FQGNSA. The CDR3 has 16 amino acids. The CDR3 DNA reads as TGTGCCAGCAGCTTTAGCGGGAGGGCCGCCACAGATACGCAGTATTTT. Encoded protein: CASSFSGRAATDTQYF.

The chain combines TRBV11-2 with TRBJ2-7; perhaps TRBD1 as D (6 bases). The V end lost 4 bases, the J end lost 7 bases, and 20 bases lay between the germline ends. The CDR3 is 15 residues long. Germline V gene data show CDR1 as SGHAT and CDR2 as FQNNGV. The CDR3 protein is CASSSPRTALVEQYF. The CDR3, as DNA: TGTGCCAGCAGCTCCCCAAGGACAGCCCTCGTTGAGCAGTACTTC. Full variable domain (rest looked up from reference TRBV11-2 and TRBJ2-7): EAGVAQSPRYKIIEKRQSVAFWCNPISGHATLYWYQQILGQGPKLLIQFQNNGVVDDSQLPKDRFSAERLKGVDSTLKIQPAKLEDSAVYLCASSSPRTALVEQYFGPGTRLTVT.

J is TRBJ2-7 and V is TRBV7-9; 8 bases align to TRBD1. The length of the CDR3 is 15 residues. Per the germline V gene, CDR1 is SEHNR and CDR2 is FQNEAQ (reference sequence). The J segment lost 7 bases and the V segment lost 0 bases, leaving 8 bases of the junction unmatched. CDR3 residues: CASSLASTGAGEQYF. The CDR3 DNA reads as TGTGCCAGCAGCTTAGCCTCGACAGGGGCTGGTGAGCAGTACTTC.

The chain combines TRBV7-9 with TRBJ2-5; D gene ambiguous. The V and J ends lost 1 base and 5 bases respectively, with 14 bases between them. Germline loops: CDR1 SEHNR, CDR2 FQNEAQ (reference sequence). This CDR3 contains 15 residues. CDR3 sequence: CASSLVLLQRETQYF. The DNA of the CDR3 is TGTGCCAGCAGCTTAGTTCTGTTGCAGAGGGAGACCCAGTACTTC.

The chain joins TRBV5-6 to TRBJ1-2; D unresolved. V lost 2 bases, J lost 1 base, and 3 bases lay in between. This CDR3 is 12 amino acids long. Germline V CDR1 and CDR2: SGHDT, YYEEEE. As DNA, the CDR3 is TGTGCCAGCAGCTTCAGTAACTATGGCTACACCTTC. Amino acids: CASSFSNYGYTF.

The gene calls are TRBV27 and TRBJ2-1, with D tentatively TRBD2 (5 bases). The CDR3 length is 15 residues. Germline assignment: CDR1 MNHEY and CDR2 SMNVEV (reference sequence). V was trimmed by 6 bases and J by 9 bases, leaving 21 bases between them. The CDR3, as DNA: TGTGCCAGCAGGGGATTACTAGGTAAATGGGGTGAGCAGTTCTTC. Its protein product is CASRGLLGKWGEQFF.

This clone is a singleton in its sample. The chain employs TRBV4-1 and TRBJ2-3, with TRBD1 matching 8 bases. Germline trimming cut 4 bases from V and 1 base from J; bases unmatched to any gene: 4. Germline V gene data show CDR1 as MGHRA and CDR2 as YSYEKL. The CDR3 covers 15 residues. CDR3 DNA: TGCGCCAGCAGCCGGCCGGGACAGGGCACAGATACGCAGTATTTT. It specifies CASSRPGQGTDTQYF.

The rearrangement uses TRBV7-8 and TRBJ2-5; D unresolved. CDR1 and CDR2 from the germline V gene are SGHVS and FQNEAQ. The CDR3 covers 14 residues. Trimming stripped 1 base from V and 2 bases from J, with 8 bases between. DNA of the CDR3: TGTGCCAGCAGCTTAGTTGAGACTCAAGAGACCCAGTACTTC. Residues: CASSLVETQETQYF.